Sequencing of this TCR beta chain was carried out in a study of blood T cell repertoires in COVID-19. Study information: From T cells, B-cell-depleted T cells, or PBMCs came the material, which was cDNA or gDNA.

Per the authors' pipeline: Scientists estimated how many nucleated cells there were by amplifying reference gene primers. The assay was immunoSEQ multiplex PCR, and TCRdb's table has in-frame clones only and misses some. V and J calls and clone size are copied from that table; D and trimming were computed from the DNA. The table includes over 200,000 clones, around 75% detected once. Sequenced: peripheral blood. This clonotype originated in a human donor in a cohort sampled during active COVID-19.

For the CDR3, the DNA is TGCAGCGTTGGCATTAGCGGGAGGGCGCAGGAGCAGTTCTTC. Its protein product is CSVGISGRAQEQFF. The chain employs TRBV29-1 and TRBJ2-1; 11 bases match TRBD2. The CDR3 runs to 14 residues. Germline V gene data show CDR1 as SQVTM and CDR2 as ANQGSEA. Germline trimming cut 4 bases from V and 10 bases from J; bases unmatched to any gene: 9.